These 27 T cell receptor beta chains came from one sample sequenced in a study of T-cell reconstitution after alpha-beta-depleted transplantation in children. TCRbeta library preparation incorporated unique molecular identifiers. One entry per CDR3 protein, called by TCRdb with MiXCR from the PCR reads. The sample lists some 550,000 distinct CDR3 sequences, 23% seen once, with around an eighth in the top ten. The specimen was PBMCs, mostly from graft donor cells, collected 360 days after TCRalphabeta/CD19-depleted stem cell transplant. The receptors here all came from a boy younger than two who had a stem cell transplant for acute myeloid leukemia, so the T cells may come from the graft donor.

This clonotype was found many times. V gene TRBV20-1 combines with J gene TRBJ2-2; D is unclear. Germline-derived CDR1 and CDR2 are DFQATT and SNEGSKA (reference sequence). The CDR3 has 12 amino acids. V lost 6 bases, J lost 0 bases, and 5 bases lay in between. The DNA for the CDR3 is TGCAGTGCAAGGCCGAACACCGGGGAGCTGTTTTTT. Protein: CSARPNTGELFF.

This clonotype was seen a single time. The J gene is TRBJ1-5, the V gene TRBV28; no clear D gene. Germline values: CDR1 MDHEN, CDR2 SYDVKM. Trimming removed 4 bases at V and 4 bases at J, with 14 bases between. This CDR3 region has 15 residues. The CDR3 coding sequence is TGTGCCAGCAGTTCCCATGGTTCGGGGAATCAGCCCCAGCATTTT. Translated: CASSSHGSGNQPQHF.

This chain links TRBV20-1 with TRBJ2-7; 9 nucleotides agree with TRBD2. With V trimmed by 1 base and J by 4 bases, 8 bases remained unmatched. Germline V gene sequence: CDR1 DFQATT, CDR2 SNEGSKA (reference sequence). This CDR3 region has 15 residues. This CDR3 reads CSARGQRGVLYEQYF. DNA for the CDR3: TGCAGTGCTAGAGGTCAGCGGGGGGTTTTGTACGAGCAGTACTTC.

Many counts were recorded for this clonotype. V and J are TRBV27 and TRBJ2-3, with D possibly TRBD1 on 6 matching bases. The CDR3 is 14 residues long. Germline CDR1 is MNHEY and CDR2 is SMNVEV (reference sequence). V dropped 5 bases and J dropped 1 base, with 10 bases sitting between them. The CDR3 DNA is TGTGCCAGCAGTAACCCAGGGGGCACAGATACGCAGTATTTT. Translation gives CASSNPGGTDTQYF.

This clonotype was seen a handful of times. The gene calls are TRBV6-1 and TRBJ1-3, with D tentatively TRBD1 (6 bases). This CDR3 spans 14 amino acids. CDR1 is MNHNS, CDR2 SASEGT, per germline. V was clipped by 6 bases and J by 0 bases, with 9 bases between them. This chain's CDR3 is CASRAGHSGNTIYF. CDR3 DNA: TGTGCCAGCAGAGCGGGACACTCTGGAAACACCATATATTTT.

The sample holds many counts of this clonotype. J is TRBJ2-5 and V is TRBV20-1; tentatively, D is TRBD1 (5 bases). Germline V gene sequence: CDR1 DFQATT, CDR2 SNEGSKA (reference sequence). This CDR3 region has 12 residues. V lost 5 bases and J lost 4, with 11 bases in between. The CDR3 loop is CSASDSLETQYF. CDR3 sequence (DNA): TGCAGTGCTTCAGACAGCCTAGAGACCCAGTACTTC.

This clonotype was detected only a few times. The chain joins TRBV5-5 to TRBJ2-3; TRBD2 agrees at 7 bases. The CDR3 runs 15 residues. Unmatched junction bases numbered 5, after V lost 0 bases and J lost 4 bases. Per the germline V gene, CDR1 is SGHKS and CDR2 is YYEKEE (reference sequence). CDR3 DNA: TGTGCCAGCAGCTTGGAACTAGCGTCAGCAGATACGCAGTATTTT. It translates to CASSLELASADTQYF.

The chain recombines TRBV7-9 with TRBJ2-1; 8 nucleotides align to TRBD2. CDR1 is SEHNR, CDR2 FQNEAQ, per germline (reference sequence). V lost 4 bases and J lost 6; bases outside the gene matches: 8. The CDR3 totals 15 residues. For the CDR3, the DNA is TGTGCCAGCAGCTGGGGGAGCGGGGGTAGCAATGAGCAGTTCTTC. This gives the protein CASSWGSGGSNEQFF.

The gene calls are TRBV6-2 or TRBV6-3 and TRBJ1-5; D ambiguous. Germline V lookup: CDR1 MNHEY, CDR2 SVGEGT. The CDR3 has 13 residues. V dropped 6 bases and J dropped 2 bases, with 8 bases sitting between them. In nucleotides, the CDR3 is TGTGCCAGCAGGAGGACTGGCAATCAGCCCCAGCATTTT. It encodes CASRRTGNQPQHF.

This clonotype was picked up a small number of times. V is TRBV27 and J is TRBJ1-1, with TRBD1 as a possible D gene (5 bases). The length of the CDR3 is 14 residues. The germline V gene has CDR1 MNHEY and CDR2 SMNVEV (reference sequence). Trimming left V 4 bases short and J 4 bases short, with 13 bases between. The CDR3 loop is CASSSGILGTEAFF. The DNA of the CDR3 is TGTGCCAGCAGTTCAGGGATCCTGGGCACTGAAGCTTTCTTT.

In its sample, this clonotype was seen many times. The chain is built from TRBV2 and TRBJ2-3; D may be TRBD2 (5 bases). Germline CDR1 is SNHLY and CDR2 is FYNNEI. Between the trimmed V and J ends, which lost 1 base and 3 bases, there was a span of 14 bases. The CDR3 totals 16 residues. Written as DNA, the CDR3 is TGTGCCAGCAGTGAAGTGGCTAGCAGACGGACAGATACGCAGTATTTT. This translates into CASSEVASRRTDTQYF.

The gene calls are TRBV20-1 and TRBJ2-3; D is possibly TRBD2 (6 bases). The CDR3 length is 14 residues. Germline CDR1 DFQATT, CDR2 SNEGSKA (reference sequence). The V end lost 6 bases, the J end lost 0 bases, and 13 bases lay between the germline ends. The DNA of the CDR3 is TGCAGTGCCCCGGGGGAGACTAGCACAGATACGCAGTATTTT. Translating gives CSAPGETSTDTQYF.

Ten or more counts support this clonotype. The gene calls are TRBV20-1 and TRBJ1-1; D unclear. Deletions cut 3 bases from V and 3 bases from J, with 17 bases between. This CDR3 contains 15 residues. The V gene's germline CDR1 is DFQATT and CDR2 SNEGSKA (reference sequence). The CDR3 nucleotides read TGCAGTGCTAGCGTTATATCTAGGGCTGACACTGAAGCTTTCTTT. It encodes CSASVISRADTEAFF.

This clonotype was found many times. The chain combines TRBV20-1 with TRBJ1-2; TRBD1 matches at 8 bases. V lost 7 bases, J lost 8 bases, and 6 bases stayed unmatched. Germline lookup yields CDR1 DFQATT and CDR2 SNEGSKA (reference sequence). The CDR3 is made up of 11 amino acids. Written as DNA, the CDR3 is TGCAGTGTTATACAGGGGGTAGGCTACACCTTC. Translated, it gives CSVIQGVGYTF.

This clonotype has a count of ten or more. This sequence joins TRBV9 and TRBJ2-7, with unresolved D. Germline CDR1 and CDR2: SGDLS and YYNGEE. The ends were cut back, 4 bases at V and 2 bases at J, with 7 bases in the middle. The CDR3 covers 12 residues. The DNA for the CDR3 is TGTGCCAGCAGCTCTACTACCTACGAGCAGTACGTC. Translation gives CASSSTTYEQYV.

The rearrangement uses TRBV7-6 and TRBJ2-1; TRBD1 matches 8 bases. Germline V gene data show CDR1 as SGHVS and CDR2 as FNYEAQ. Trimming took 3 bases from V and 0 from J; bases not matched to a gene: 10. CDR3 length equals 18 residues. The CDR3: CASSFRPDRAHSYNEQFF. In DNA, the CDR3 is TGTGCCAGCAGCTTTCGGCCGGACAGGGCTCACTCCTACAATGAGCAGTTCTTC. The full variable domain, completed using reference TRBV7-6 and TRBJ2-1, is GAGVSQSPRYKVTKRGQDVALRCDPISGHVSLYWYRQALGQGPEFLTYFNYEAQQDKSGLPNDRFSAERPEGSISTLTIQRTEQRDSAMYRCASSFRPDRAHSYNEQFFGPGTRLTVL.

V gene TRBV4-3 combines with J gene TRBJ2-2, with 7 bases identical to TRBD1. The CDR3 runs to 17 residues. Losses at the gene ends were 8 bases for V and 7 bases for J; bases not matched to a gene: 19. Germline-derived CDR1 and CDR2 are LGHNA and YSLEER. The CDR3 region is CASQATLARGRIGELFF. The DNA for the CDR3 is TGCGCCAGCCAGGCCACTTTGGCAAGGGGGCGGATCGGGGAGCTGTTTTTT.

In this sample, this clonotype turned up many times. The chain couples TRBV5-5 to TRBJ2-5; the D gene is possibly TRBD2 (6 bases). V was cut by 0 bases and J by 3 bases, with 18 bases left in between. The CDR3 spans 17 residues. CDR1 is SGHKS, CDR2 YYEKEE, per germline (reference sequence). CDR3 protein: CASSLAEGRVRKETQYF. The DNA of the CDR3 is TGTGCCAGCAGCTTGGCGGAGGGGCGAGTAAGGAAAGAGACCCAGTACTTC.

The DNA of the CDR3 is TGCAGCGTTGAGCGGGGGAGGACTGAAGCTTTCTTT. This encodes CSVERGRTEAFF. This sequence joins TRBV29-1 and TRBJ1-1, with D possibly matching TRBD1 (5 bases). Germline CDR1 is SQVTM and CDR2 is ANQGSEA. Trimming cost V 3 bases and J 5 bases, with 10 bases left between them. The CDR3 covers 12 residues.

This clonotype was recorded many times. The V call is TRBV6-5, the J call TRBJ2-2, with TRBD2 matching over 11 bases. The CDR3 runs 17 residues. Trimming cost V 0 bases and J 4 bases; bases outside gene matches: 4. The germline V gene encodes CDR1 MNHEY and CDR2 SVGAGI. The chain's CDR3 is CASSYSRLAGITGELFF. The CDR3 DNA sequence: TGTGCCAGCAGTTACTCTCGACTAGCGGGGATCACCGGGGAGCTGTTTTTT.

The rearrangement links TRBV18 to TRBJ2-4; D uncertain. Germline CDR1 reads KGHSH; CDR2 reads LQKENI. The CDR3 is 12 amino acids. Trimming stripped 3 bases from V and 3 bases from J, with 3 bases between. CDR3 residues: CASSPDKNIQYF. CDR3 nucleotides: TGTGCCAGCTCACCCGACAAAAACATTCAGTACTTC. Full variable domain (missing parts from reference TRBV18 and TRBJ2-4): NAGVMQNPRHLVRRRGQEARLRCSPMKGHSHVYWYRQLPEEGLKFMVYLQKENIIDESGMPKERFSAEFPKEGPSILRIQQVVRGDSAAYFCASSPDKNIQYFGAGTRLSVL.

The genes are TRBV12-3 or TRBV12-4 and TRBJ1-2; D not resolved. The ends were cut back, 4 bases at V and 7 bases at J, with 10 bases in the middle. The CDR3 is 12 residues long. CDR3 in DNA: TGTGCCAGCAGTTCGGGGTTTCTTGGCTACACCTTC. It encodes CASSSGFLGYTF.

The genes are TRBV5-4 and TRBJ2-7; possibly TRBD1 for D (5 bases). CDR1 is SGHNT and CDR2 is YYREEE in the germline V gene (reference sequence). This CDR3 contains 14 residues. V lost 0 bases, J lost 6 bases, and 13 bases lay in between. The CDR3 nucleotides read TGTGCCAGCAGCTTGGCCGTGCAGGGTACCGAGCAGTACTTC. This encodes CASSLAVQGTEQYF.

This clonotype has more than one count but fewer than ten. The chain uses TRBV28 and TRBJ1-1, with D possibly being TRBD1 (5 bases). CDR3 length: 15 amino acids. V gave up 5 bases and J gave up 0 bases, with 13 bases separating them. Germline CDR1 reads MDHEN; CDR2 reads SYDVKM. This CDR3 is CASSGEQEMNTEAFF. The CDR3 DNA reads as TGTGCCAGCAGTGGCGAACAGGAGATGAACACTGAAGCTTTCTTT.

This clonotype was seen once. The chain employs TRBV19 and TRBJ1-5; no clear D. The V end was cut by 9 bases, the J end by 9 bases, with 6 bases between. Germline V gene lookup returns CDR1 LNHDA and CDR2 SQIVND (reference sequence). CDR3 length: 9 amino acids. CDR3: CARRWPQHF. The CDR3 coding sequence is TGTGCCAGGCGTTGGCCCCAGCATTTT.

This clonotype has only a few counts. V usage is TRBV6-5 and J usage is TRBJ1-2, with 7 bases matching TRBD1. The CDR3 is made up of 14 amino acids. CDR1 is MNHEY, CDR2 SVGAGI, per germline. Trimming at V came to 5 bases and at J to 9 bases, leaving 12 bases not matched to a gene. The CDR3 spells CASSQGGRRLSYTF. CDR3 coding DNA: TGTGCCAGCAGTCAGGGGGGAAGGAGACTTAGCTACACCTTC.

The V call is TRBV10-2, the J call TRBJ1-5; D remains unclear. Germline CDR1 is WSHSY and CDR2 is SAAADI. With 5 bases removed from V and 3 bases from J, the gap between germline ends came to 8 bases. This CDR3 has 13 amino acids. CDR3 sequence reads: CASSYSLNQPQHF. For the CDR3, the DNA is TGCGCCAGCAGTTACAGTCTCAATCAGCCCCAGCATTTT.